Listed here are 8 T cell receptor beta chains from one sample, sequenced in a study of blood T cells in healthy people across ages (dated by TCRdb to between 2015 and 2017). To prepare the library, 5' RACE was applied. Sequencing used an Illumina HiSeq 2500. A second PCR of about 6 to 11 cycles was performed with a sample-barcoded 5' primer and a J-beta primer mix. Using fastp trimming at Q25 and MiXCR clonotype assembly, TCRdb reanalyzed the public sequencing data and kept in-frame beta chains. Rows are unified per CDR3 protein, each entry keeping the most common DNA and genes. Across this sample there are about a million distinct CDR3 sequences, with just over 50% seen only once. The ten largest make up around 21% of the sample. The sequenced sample was blood. The receptor set was obtained from a woman aged 55-70 years in good health.

This clonotype was seen more than once but under ten times. This rearrangement joins TRBV3-1 to TRBJ2-7; D unclear. Between the trimmed V and J ends, which lost 5 bases and 2 bases, there was a span of 10 bases. Germline V gene sequence: CDR1 LGHDT, CDR2 YNNKEL (reference sequence). The CDR3 is made up of 13 amino acids. Written as DNA, the CDR3 is TGTGCCAGCAGCATGACCCCTCCCTACGAGCAGTACTTC. Translating it yields CASSMTPPYEQYF.

This clonotype has a handful of counts. The V call is TRBV5-1, the J call TRBJ2-7, with D uncertain. There are 16 residues in the CDR3. Germline CDR1 reads SGHRS; CDR2 reads YFSETQ. V lost 5 bases, J lost 2 bases, and 20 bases lay in between. The CDR3 reads CASSRGTGLLTYEQYF. The CDR3 DNA is TGCGCCAGCAGTCGAGGCACTGGGCTTTTGACCTACGAGCAGTACTTC.

The V call is TRBV28, the J call TRBJ2-1, with TRBD2 matching 16 bases. Germline V gene data show CDR1 as MDHEN and CDR2 as SYDVKM. The CDR3 loop spans 19 amino acids. Trimming took 4 bases from V and 6 from J; bases not matched to a gene: 12. This CDR3 is CASSSPSPGTSGRGNEQFF. The CDR3, as DNA: TGTGCCAGCAGTTCCCCCTCACCCGGGACTAGCGGGAGGGGCAATGAGCAGTTCTTC.

The chain joins TRBV25-1 to TRBJ2-6; D could derive from TRBD1 or TRBD2 (7 bases each). With 2 bases removed from V and 3 bases from J, the gap between germline ends came to 26 bases. The CDR3 is made up of 21 amino acids. Germline V gene sequence: CDR1 MGHDK, CDR2 SYGVNS. CDR3 DNA sequence: TGTGCCAGCAGTGAAAACGTTATGGGGAGGGGGCGTAGTAATGGGGCCAACGTCCTGACTTTC. Translating gives CASSENVMGRGRSNGANVLTF.

The genes are TRBV6-2 or TRBV6-3 and TRBJ2-5, with TRBD2 identical over 7 bases. From germline, CDR1 is MNHEY and CDR2 SVGEGT. The V segment lost 9 bases and the J segment 7 bases; nucleotides outside the gene matches: 17. This CDR3 is built from 15 residues. Here the CDR3 DNA reads TGTGCCAGTCAACCGGGACTACGGGCTGTTGGGACCCAGTACTTC. This sequence encodes CASQPGLRAVGTQYF.

The J gene is TRBJ2-1, the V gene TRBV5-5, with 8 bases aligning to TRBD2. CDR1 and CDR2 from the germline V gene are SGHKS and YYEKEE (reference sequence). J was trimmed by 2 bases and V by 4 bases; bases with no gene match: 11. This CDR3 is 17 amino acids long. CDR3 DNA sequence: TGTGCCAGCAGCCCCACTAGCGGAGTCTCCGCCTACAATGAGCAGTTCTTC. Translation: CASSPTSGVSAYNEQFF.

At least ten counts were recorded for this clonotype. The chain employs TRBV28 and TRBJ2-3; TRBD2 matches at 9 bases. The CDR3 length is 14 residues. J gave up 2 bases and V 5 bases, and 2 bases lay outside the gene matches. The germline V gene encodes CDR1 MDHEN and CDR2 SYDVKM. The CDR3 here is CASSLAGTTDTQYF. CDR3 coding DNA: TGTGCCAGCAGTCTAGCGGGGACCACAGATACGCAGTATTTT.

This clonotype was seen only once. The V gene is TRBV18, the J gene TRBJ1-1; D call uncertain. V gave up 1 base and J gave up 4 bases, with 10 bases separating them. From germline, CDR1 is KGHSH and CDR2 LQKENI. This CDR3 has 14 amino acids. The CDR3 region is CASSPRISSTEAFF. CDR3 nucleotide sequence: TGTGCCAGCTCACCACGGATCTCGAGCACTGAAGCTTTCTTT.